Listed below are T cell receptor beta chains from one sample, sequenced in a study of patients and donors after allogeneic stem cell transplantation. TCRdb processed the RT-PCR reads anew with MiXCR; each CDR3 protein has one entry. The table includes 800,000 to 1,000,000 distinct CDR3 sequences, roughly 18% detected once. The sample comprised blood, either unsorted or a sorted T cell fraction (not recorded which). These receptors came from a human donor who was either an allogeneic HSCT recipient or a stem cell or donor lymphocyte infusion donor (not recorded which). It is not recorded whose cells these are; they may come from a transplant donor. The CDR3 runs from the conserved cysteine through the conserved F or W. D genes are given only for firm matches. Not every row has a clone size; where given, it reads once, few, many or a size class.

d_gene: TRBD1; v_gene: TRBV3-1; j_gene: TRBJ1-1; abundance: -; CDR3nt: TGTGCCAGCAGCTTACACAGGGGCCCTGAAGCTTTCTTT; CDR3aa: CASSLHRGPEAFF
d_gene: -; v_gene: TRBV20-1; j_gene: TRBJ2-5; abundance: -; CDR3nt: TGCAGTGCTCAGAGGGAGTGGGAGACCCAGTACTTC; CDR3aa: CSAQREWETQYF
d_gene: -; v_gene: TRBV5-6; j_gene: TRBJ2-3; abundance: -; CDR3nt: TGTGCCAGCAGCTTGCGCAGGCGGAACACAGATACGCAGTATTTT; CDR3aa: CASSLRRRNTDTQYF
d_gene: -; v_gene: TRBV6-5; j_gene: TRBJ2-7; abundance: -; CDR3nt: TGTGCCAGCAGTTATGATTCGGGGCAGGGGCGAAGGGAGCAGTACTTC; CDR3aa: CASSYDSGQGRREQYF
d_gene: TRBD2; v_gene: TRBV12-3/TRBV12-4; j_gene: TRBJ2-1; abundance: few; CDR3nt: TGTGCCAGCAGTCCTTCCCCTGGGCGGGGGGGCAGCCATGAGCAGTTCTTC; CDR3aa: CASSPSPGRGGSHEQFF
d_gene: -; v_gene: TRBV29-1; j_gene: TRBJ1-1; abundance: -; CDR3nt: TGCAGCGTTGCACTGGGAGATATACCGAACACTGAAGCTTTCTTT; CDR3aa: CSVALGDIPNTEAFF
d_gene: -; v_gene: TRBV7-9; j_gene: TRBJ2-4; abundance: many; CDR3nt: TGTGCCAGCAGTCGGACTTGGGCCAAAAACATTCAGTACTTC; CDR3aa: CASSRTWAKNIQYF
d_gene: TRBD2; v_gene: TRBV24-1; j_gene: TRBJ2-1; abundance: -; CDR3nt: TGTGCCACCAGTGAACACAATCAGCGGGAGGAGTGGTTCTTC; CDR3aa: CATSEHNQREEWFF
d_gene: TRBD2; v_gene: TRBV27; j_gene: TRBJ2-7; abundance: few; CDR3nt: TGTGCCAGCACTCTAAGTGGACTAGCGGGAGGCGAGCAGTACTTC; CDR3aa: CASTLSGLAGGEQYF
d_gene: -; v_gene: TRBV7-6; j_gene: TRBJ2-7; abundance: few; CDR3nt: TGTGCCAGCAGCTTAATCGGCACTACCTACGAGCAGTACTTC; CDR3aa: CASSLIGTTYEQYF
d_gene: -; v_gene: TRBV6-2/TRBV6-3; j_gene: TRBJ2-1; abundance: few; CDR3nt: TGTGCCAGCACTGACCCGGGAGCCTACAATGAGCAGTTCTTC; CDR3aa: CASTDPGAYNEQFF
d_gene: -; v_gene: TRBV20-1; j_gene: TRBJ2-2; abundance: -; CDR3nt: TGCAGTGCCCCAGGACGAGAGCCACCCAGAGGGGAGCTGTTTTTT; CDR3aa: CSAPGREPPRGELFF
d_gene: TRBD1; v_gene: TRBV14; j_gene: TRBJ1-1; abundance: -; CDR3nt: TGTGCCAGCAGCCAAGGAGGACAGGTGTTGAACACTGAAGCTTTCTTT; CDR3aa: CASSQGGQVLNTEAFF
d_gene: TRBD2; v_gene: TRBV12-3/TRBV12-4; j_gene: TRBJ2-1; abundance: few; CDR3nt: TGTGCCAGCAGTTTACCCGGGACTAGCGGGGGGAAGCAGTTCTTC; CDR3aa: CASSLPGTSGGKQFF
d_gene: -; v_gene: TRBV12-3/TRBV12-4; j_gene: TRBJ2-5; abundance: -; CDR3nt: TGTGCCAGCAGTCTACTCTGGTCAGAGACCCAGTACTTC; CDR3aa: CASSLLWSETQYF
d_gene: -; v_gene: TRBV6-6; j_gene: TRBJ1-2; abundance: few; CDR3nt: TGTGCCAGCAGTTACTCGACCGGAAGCGGCTACACCTTC; CDR3aa: CASSYSTGSGYTF
d_gene: TRBD1; v_gene: TRBV5-1; j_gene: TRBJ2-2; abundance: -; CDR3nt: TGCGCCAGCAGCTTCAGAATCGTGGGACAGGGGAACACCGGGGAGCTGTTTTTT; CDR3aa: CASSFRIVGQGNTGELFF
d_gene: -; v_gene: TRBV24-1; j_gene: TRBJ1-2; abundance: few; CDR3nt: TGTGCCACCAGTAACTCAAGGGGCGCCAATTATGGCTACACCTTC; CDR3aa: CATSNSRGANYGYTF
d_gene: -; v_gene: TRBV6-1; j_gene: TRBJ2-1; abundance: -; CDR3nt: TGTGCCAGCAGTCCCACCCCCTACAATGAGCAGTTCTTC; CDR3aa: CASSPTPYNEQFF
d_gene: TRBD1; v_gene: TRBV29-1; j_gene: TRBJ2-3; abundance: few; CDR3nt: TGCAGCGTTGACGGGGGACAGGGAACAGATACGCAGTATTTT; CDR3aa: CSVDGGQGTDTQYF
d_gene: -; v_gene: TRBV11-3; j_gene: TRBJ2-4; abundance: -; CDR3nt: TGTGCCAGCAGCTTGACGACGGCAAATGGGGCCAAAAACATTCAGTACTTC; CDR3aa: CASSLTTANGAKNIQYF
d_gene: -; v_gene: TRBV6-1; j_gene: TRBJ2-1; abundance: few; CDR3nt: TGTGCCAGCAGATCCCGACAAAATCCTTTTTACAATGAGCAGTTCTTC; CDR3aa: CASRSRQNPFYNEQFF
d_gene: TRBD2; v_gene: TRBV27; j_gene: TRBJ2-1; abundance: -; CDR3nt: TGTGCCAGCAGTTTACGCGGGGGGGCGACCAATGAGCAGTTCTTC; CDR3aa: CASSLRGGATNEQFF
d_gene: -; v_gene: TRBV9; j_gene: TRBJ2-7; abundance: -; CDR3nt: TGTGCCAGCAGCGTAGATCCCCTTGGCGAGCAGTACTTC; CDR3aa: CASSVDPLGEQYF
d_gene: -; v_gene: TRBV6-2/TRBV6-3; j_gene: TRBJ2-5; abundance: few; CDR3nt: TGTGCCAGCACACTTACTCTTCCCTGGGAGACCCAGTACTTC; CDR3aa: CASTLTLPWETQYF
d_gene: -; v_gene: TRBV9; j_gene: TRBJ1-2; abundance: few; CDR3nt: TGTGCCAGCAGCGACCCACCGATGACAGTTACTAACTATGGCTACACCTTC; CDR3aa: CASSDPPMTVTNYGYTF
d_gene: -; v_gene: TRBV7-9; j_gene: TRBJ1-2; abundance: -; CDR3nt: TGTGCCAGCAGCCAACTCCAAGGCCGCCGGGATGGCTACACCTTC; CDR3aa: CASSQLQGRRDGYTF
d_gene: -; v_gene: TRBV3-1; j_gene: TRBJ2-7; abundance: -; CDR3nt: TGTGCCAGCAGCCGAGCAGGGGTTTCCTCCTACGAGCAGTACTTC; CDR3aa: CASSRAGVSSYEQYF
d_gene: -; v_gene: TRBV12-3/TRBV12-4; j_gene: TRBJ1-2; abundance: -; CDR3nt: TGTGCCAGCAGTTTCACAGGGTCGGATGGCTACACCTTC; CDR3aa: CASSFTGSDGYTF
d_gene: -; v_gene: TRBV27; j_gene: TRBJ2-2; abundance: -; CDR3nt: TGTGCCAGCAGTTTATGGTCCGGGGAGCTGTTTTTT; CDR3aa: CASSLWSGELFF
d_gene: -; v_gene: TRBV4-2; j_gene: TRBJ1-6; abundance: -; CDR3nt: TGTGCCAGCAGCCGCCCTGGAGGAGAACCCCTCCACTTT; CDR3aa: CASSRPGGEPLHF
d_gene: -; v_gene: TRBV7-8; j_gene: TRBJ2-7; abundance: -; CDR3nt: TGTGCCAGCAGCTTTGGCACGGCGAGCTCCTACGAGCAGTACTTC; CDR3aa: CASSFGTASSYEQYF
d_gene: -; v_gene: TRBV29-1; j_gene: TRBJ1-2; abundance: -; CDR3nt: TGCAGCGCCAGTGCAGGGGATCGCGGCTACACCTTC; CDR3aa: CSASAGDRGYTF